The clone carrying this T cell receptor beta chain was seen just once. Its target is unknown. These data come from a study of graft-versus-host responses after intestinal transplantation. On the study more broadly: Anti-thymocyte globulin induction preceded 2 to 4 years of tacrolimus and steroid maintenance in all recipients.

The V and J ends lost 0 bases and 0 bases respectively, with 5 bases between them. The CDR3 has 14 residues. Germline V gene data show CDR1 as SGHRS and CDR2 as YFSETQ. Assay: immunoSEQ multiplex PCR; the TCRdb copy retains only in-frame clones and omits some. This sample has 96,000 or so clones, with 92% found just once. The chain is built from TRBV5-1 and TRBJ2-3; D call uncertain. Sequences were derived from unstimulated CD4+ T cells sorted from spleen or lymph node cells, sampled before intestinal transplant. This clonotype was obtained from a human donor who received an intestinal transplant. The CDR3: CASSLGQSTDTQYF. CDR3 in DNA: TGCGCCAGCAGCTTGGGCCAGAGCACAGATACGCAGTATTTT.